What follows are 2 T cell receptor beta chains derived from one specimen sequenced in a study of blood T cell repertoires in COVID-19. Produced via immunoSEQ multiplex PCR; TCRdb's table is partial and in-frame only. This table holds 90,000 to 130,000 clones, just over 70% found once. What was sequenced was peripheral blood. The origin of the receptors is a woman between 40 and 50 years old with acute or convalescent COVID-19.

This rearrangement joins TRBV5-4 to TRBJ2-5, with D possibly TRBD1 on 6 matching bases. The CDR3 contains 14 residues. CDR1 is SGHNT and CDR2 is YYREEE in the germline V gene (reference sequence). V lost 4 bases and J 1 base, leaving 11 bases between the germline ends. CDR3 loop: CASSATGSQETQYF. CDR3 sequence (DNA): TGTGCCAGCAGCGCTACAGGGAGCCAAGAGACCCAGTACTTC. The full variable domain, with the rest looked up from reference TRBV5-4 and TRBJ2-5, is ETGVTQSPTHLIKTRGQQVTLRCSSQSGHNTVSWYQQALGQGPQFIFQYYREEENGRGNFPPRFSGLQFPNYSSELNVNALELDDSALYLCASSATGSQETQYFGPGTRLLVL.

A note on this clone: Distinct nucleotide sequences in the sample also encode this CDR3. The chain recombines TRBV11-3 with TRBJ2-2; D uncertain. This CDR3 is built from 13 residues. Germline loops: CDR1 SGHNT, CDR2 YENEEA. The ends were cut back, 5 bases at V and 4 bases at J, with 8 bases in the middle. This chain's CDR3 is CASSPGGTGELFF. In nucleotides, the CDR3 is TGTGCCAGCAGCCCCGGCGGCACCGGGGAGCTGTTTTTT.